The TCR beta chain described here comes from a study of PD-L1 blockade in urothelial cancer. Study-level information: Patients took up atezolizumab at some point between 2012 and 2014 at 1,200 mg intravenously every 3 weeks. Males with bladder-origin urothelial cancer constituted about 85% of the 29 patients. Prior chemotherapy regimens per patient numbered 0 to 3.

Assay: immunoSEQ multiplex PCR; the TCRdb copy retains only in-frame clones and omits some. The sample consists of roughly 120,000 clones, around 89% of them appearing once. Time point noted: peripheral blood 6 weeks after treatment start. Each patient presented with locally advanced or metastatic urothelial carcinoma. CDR1 is LNHDA and CDR2 is SQIVND in the germline V gene (reference sequence). The CDR3 contains 14 residues. With 5 bases removed from V and 3 bases from J, the gap between germline ends came to 14 bases. This receptor was identified in a man aged 60 to 75 with urothelial cancer. The chain links TRBV19 to TRBJ2-7, with D maybe TRBD2 (5 bases). Source: PBMCs, taken around atezolizumab (anti-PD-L1) treatment. The CDR3 protein is CASSPKKRFYEQYF. DNA for the CDR3: TGTGCCAGTAGTCCAAAAAAGCGGTTCTACGAGCAGTACTTC. The complete variable domain, with remaining parts taken from reference TRBV19 and TRBJ2-7, reads DGGITQSPKYLFRKEGQNVTLSCEQNLNHDAMYWYRQDPGQGLRLIYYSQIVNDFQKGDIAEGYSVSREKKESFPLTVTSAQKNPTAFYLCASSPKKRFYEQYFGPGTRLTVT.